This T cell receptor beta chain was sequenced for a study of T cells after yellow fever vaccination. CDR3 size: 15 residues. Germline values: CDR1 SGHTA, CDR2 FQGNSA. V gave up 5 bases and J gave up 1 base, with 13 bases separating them. Each CDR3 protein gets one entry after TCRdb re-called the 5' RACE reads with MiXCR. The data hold about 21,000 distinct CDR3 sequences, with less than 5.5% observed a single time. This clonotype was counted many times. Sequences were derived from PBMCs, either bulk or a sorted T-cell subset (CD4+, CD8+, memory, or dextramer-sorted; not recorded which), sampled approximately 40 days after the first yellow fever vaccination. This clonotype was sampled from a man younger than 35 who received the YFV17D yellow fever vaccine. The chain uses TRBV7-2 and TRBJ2-3; D unclear. CDR3 bases: TGTGCCAGCAGCCCCATGGGCCTAGGCACAGATACGCAGTATTTT. Translation gives CASSPMGLGTDTQYF.